The T cell receptor beta chain under discussion was sequenced for a study of CD8 T cells in Susac syndrome. CD8+ and CD4+ T cells from blood underwent TCR beta sequencing. The germline V gene has CDR1 SGHTA and CDR2 FQGNSA. Trimming pared 2 bases from V and 0 bases from J, leaving 13 bases between. The CDR3 contains 16 residues. RNA was extracted with the RNeasy kit, and a quantity of about 0.45 to 1 ug was reverse transcribed using random hexamers. One entry per CDR3 protein results from TCRdb running MiXCR on the immunoSEQ multiplex PCR reads. This table has about 70,000 distinct CDR3 sequences, 96% appearing once.

This sequence originates from a human donor with multiple sclerosis. Sequencing used CD4+ T cells from PBMCs. The V gene is TRBV7-2, the J gene TRBJ2-5; perhaps TRBD1 as D (6 bases). CDR3 sequence (DNA): TGTGCCAGCAGCTTAATGAGGGACACATACCAAGAGACCCAGTACTTC. Translating it yields CASSLMRDTYQETQYF. Full variable domain (rest looked up from reference TRBV7-2 and TRBJ2-5): GAGVSQSPSNKVTEKGKDVELRCDPISGHTALYWYRQSLGQGLEFLIYFQGNSAPDKSGLPSDRFSAERTGGSVSTLTIQRTQQEDSAVYLCASSLMRDTYQETQYFGPGTRLLVL.